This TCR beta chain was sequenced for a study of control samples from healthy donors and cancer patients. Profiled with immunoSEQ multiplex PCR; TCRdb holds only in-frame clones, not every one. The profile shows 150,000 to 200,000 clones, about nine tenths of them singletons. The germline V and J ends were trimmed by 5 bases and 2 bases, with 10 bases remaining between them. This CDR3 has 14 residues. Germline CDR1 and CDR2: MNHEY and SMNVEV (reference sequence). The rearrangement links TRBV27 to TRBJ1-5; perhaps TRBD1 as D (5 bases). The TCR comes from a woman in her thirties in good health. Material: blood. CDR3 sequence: CASSGLGGNQPQHF. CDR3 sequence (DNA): TGTGCCAGCAGTGGTTTAGGGGGCAATCAGCCCCAGCATTTT.